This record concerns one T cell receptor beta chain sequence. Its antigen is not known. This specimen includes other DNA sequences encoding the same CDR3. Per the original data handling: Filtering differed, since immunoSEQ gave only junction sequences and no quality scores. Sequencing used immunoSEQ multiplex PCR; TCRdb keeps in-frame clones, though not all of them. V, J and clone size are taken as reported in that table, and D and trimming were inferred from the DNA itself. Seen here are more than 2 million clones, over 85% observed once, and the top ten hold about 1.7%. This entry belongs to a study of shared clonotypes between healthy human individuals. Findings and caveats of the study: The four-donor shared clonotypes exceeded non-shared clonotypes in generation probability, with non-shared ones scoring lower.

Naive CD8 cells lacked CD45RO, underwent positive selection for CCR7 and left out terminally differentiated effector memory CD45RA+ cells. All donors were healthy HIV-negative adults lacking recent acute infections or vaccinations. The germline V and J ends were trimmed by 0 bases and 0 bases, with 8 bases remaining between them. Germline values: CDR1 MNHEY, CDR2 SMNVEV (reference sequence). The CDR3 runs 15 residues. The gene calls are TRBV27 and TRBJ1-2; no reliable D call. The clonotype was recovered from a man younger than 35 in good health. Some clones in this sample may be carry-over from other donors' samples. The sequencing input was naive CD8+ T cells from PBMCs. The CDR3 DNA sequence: TGTGCCAGCAGTTTATCCAGGACGGCTAACTATGGCTACACCTTC. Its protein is CASSLSRTANYGYTF.